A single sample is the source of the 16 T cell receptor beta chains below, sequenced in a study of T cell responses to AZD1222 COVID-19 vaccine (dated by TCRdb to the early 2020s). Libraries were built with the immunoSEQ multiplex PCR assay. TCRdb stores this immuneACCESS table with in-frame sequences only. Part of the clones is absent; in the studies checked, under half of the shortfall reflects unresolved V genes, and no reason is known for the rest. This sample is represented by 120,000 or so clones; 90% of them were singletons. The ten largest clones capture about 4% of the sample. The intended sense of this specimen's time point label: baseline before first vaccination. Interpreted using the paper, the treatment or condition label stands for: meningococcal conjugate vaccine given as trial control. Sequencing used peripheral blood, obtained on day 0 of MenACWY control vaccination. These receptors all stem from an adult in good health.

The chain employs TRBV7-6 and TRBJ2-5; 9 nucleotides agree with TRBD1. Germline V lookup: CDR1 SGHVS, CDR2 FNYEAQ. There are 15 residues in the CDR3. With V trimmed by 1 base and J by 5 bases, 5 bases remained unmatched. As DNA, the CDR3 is TGTGCCAGCAGCTTAGGGACAGGGGTTGAGGAGACCCAGTACTTC. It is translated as CASSLGTGVEETQYF.

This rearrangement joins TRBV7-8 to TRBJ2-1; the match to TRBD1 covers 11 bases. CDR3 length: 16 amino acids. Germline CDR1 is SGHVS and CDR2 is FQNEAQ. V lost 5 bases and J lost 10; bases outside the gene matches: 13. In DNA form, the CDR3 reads TGTGCCAGCAGCCCTAGGACAGGGGGCGCCCATGGGGAGCAGTTCTTC. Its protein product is CASSPRTGGAHGEQFF.

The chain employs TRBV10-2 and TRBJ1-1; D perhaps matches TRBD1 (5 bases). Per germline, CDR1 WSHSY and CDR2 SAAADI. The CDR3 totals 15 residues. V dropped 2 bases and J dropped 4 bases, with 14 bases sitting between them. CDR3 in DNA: TGCGCCAGCAGTGAGCGTCGGGTGAGGGGCACTGAAGCTTTCTTT. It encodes CASSERRVRGTEAFF.

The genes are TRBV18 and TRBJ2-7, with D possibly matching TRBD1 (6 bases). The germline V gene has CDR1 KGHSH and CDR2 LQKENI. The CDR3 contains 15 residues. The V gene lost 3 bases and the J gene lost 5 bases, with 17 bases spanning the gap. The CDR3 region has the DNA TGTGCCAGCTCACCCTCGGTACAGGGATGGAACGAGCAGTACTTC. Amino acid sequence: CASSPSVQGWNEQYF.

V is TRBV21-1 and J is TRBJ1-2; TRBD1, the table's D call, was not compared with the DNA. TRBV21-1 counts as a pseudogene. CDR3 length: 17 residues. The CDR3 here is CASSKPFQGAENYGYTF. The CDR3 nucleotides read TGTGCCAGCAGCAAGCCATTCCAGGGGGCGGAGAACTATGGCTACACCTTC.

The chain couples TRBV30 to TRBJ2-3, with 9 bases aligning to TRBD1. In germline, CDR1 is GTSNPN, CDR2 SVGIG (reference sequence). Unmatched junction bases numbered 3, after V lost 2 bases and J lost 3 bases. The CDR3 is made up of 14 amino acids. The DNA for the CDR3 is TGTGCCTGGAGTCAAGGACAGGGGACAGATACGCAGTATTTT. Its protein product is CAWSQGQGTDTQYF. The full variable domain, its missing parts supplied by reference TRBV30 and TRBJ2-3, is SQTIHQWPATLVQPVGSPLSLECTVEGTSNPNLYWYRQAAGRGLQLLFYSVGIGQISSEVPQNLSASRPQDRQFILSSKKLLLSDSGFYLCAWSQGQGTDTQYFGPGTRLTVL.

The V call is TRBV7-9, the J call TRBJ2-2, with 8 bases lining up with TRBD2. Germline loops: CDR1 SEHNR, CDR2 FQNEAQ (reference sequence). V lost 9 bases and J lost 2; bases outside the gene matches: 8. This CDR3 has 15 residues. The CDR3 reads CARPRSGVNTGELFF. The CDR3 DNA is TGTGCCAGGCCCCGTAGCGGGGTAAACACCGGGGAGCTGTTTTTT.

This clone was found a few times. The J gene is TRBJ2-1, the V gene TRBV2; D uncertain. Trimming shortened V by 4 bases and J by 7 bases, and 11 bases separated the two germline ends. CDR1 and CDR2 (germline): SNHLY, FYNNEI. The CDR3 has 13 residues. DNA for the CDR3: TGTGCCAGCAGTGGCATGGGGTTTAATGAGCAGTTCTTC. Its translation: CASSGMGFNEQFF.

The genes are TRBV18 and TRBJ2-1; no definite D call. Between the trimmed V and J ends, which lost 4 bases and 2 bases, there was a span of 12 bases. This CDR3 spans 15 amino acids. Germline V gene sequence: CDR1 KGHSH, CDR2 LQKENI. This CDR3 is CASSLEEITYNEQFF. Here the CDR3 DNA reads TGTGCCAGCTCACTAGAAGAGATAACCTACAATGAGCAGTTCTTC. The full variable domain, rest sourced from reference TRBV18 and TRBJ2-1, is NAGVMQNPRHLVRRRGQEARLRCSPMKGHSHVYWYRQLPEEGLKFMVYLQKENIIDESGMPKERFSAEFPKEGPSILRIQQVVRGDSAAYFCASSLEEITYNEQFFGPGTRLTVL.

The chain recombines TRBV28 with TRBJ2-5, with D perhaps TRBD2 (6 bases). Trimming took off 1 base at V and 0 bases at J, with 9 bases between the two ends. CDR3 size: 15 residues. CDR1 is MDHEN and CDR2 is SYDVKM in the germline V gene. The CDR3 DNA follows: TGTGCCAGCAGTTTATATCCGGGGGACCAAGAGACCCAGTACTTC. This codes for CASSLYPGDQETQYF. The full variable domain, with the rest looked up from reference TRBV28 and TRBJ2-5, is DVKVTQSSRYLVKRTGEKVFLECVQDMDHENMFWYRQDPGLGLRLIYFSYDVKMKEKGDIPEGYSVSREKKERFSLILESASTNQTSMYLCASSLYPGDQETQYFGPGTRLLVL.

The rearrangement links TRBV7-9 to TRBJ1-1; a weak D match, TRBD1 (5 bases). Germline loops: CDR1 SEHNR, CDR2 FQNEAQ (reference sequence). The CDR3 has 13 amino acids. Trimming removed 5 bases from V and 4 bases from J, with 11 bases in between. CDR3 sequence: CASSPQGGTEAFF. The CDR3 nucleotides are TGTGCCAGCAGCCCCCAGGGAGGCACTGAAGCTTTCTTT.

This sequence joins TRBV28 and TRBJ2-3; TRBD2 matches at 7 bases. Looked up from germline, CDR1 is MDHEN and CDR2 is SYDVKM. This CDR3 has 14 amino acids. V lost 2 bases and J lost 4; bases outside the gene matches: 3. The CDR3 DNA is TGTGCCAGCAGTTTACGGGGGGTGGCAGATACGCAGTATTTT. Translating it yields CASSLRGVADTQYF.

The CDR3 region is CASIPGGQTGNQPQHF. In nucleotides, the CDR3 is TGTGCCAGCATCCCAGGCGGACAGACGGGCAATCAGCCCCAGCATTTT. The chain carries TRBV28 and TRBJ1-5; TRBD1 might be the D (6 bases). The V end was cut by 7 bases, the J end by 2 bases, with 18 bases between. This CDR3 has 16 amino acids. Germline CDR1 is MDHEN and CDR2 is SYDVKM.

CDR3 amino acids: CASSPTGGSYEQYF. CDR3 DNA sequence: TGTGCCAGCAGTCCCACAGGGGGCTCCTACGAGCAGTACTTC. The rearrangement links TRBV6-5 to TRBJ2-7, with 8 positions matching TRBD1. Germline trimming cut 5 bases from V and 0 bases from J; bases unmatched to any gene: 3. The CDR3 loop spans 14 amino acids. Germline CDR1 and CDR2: MNHEY and SVGAGI.

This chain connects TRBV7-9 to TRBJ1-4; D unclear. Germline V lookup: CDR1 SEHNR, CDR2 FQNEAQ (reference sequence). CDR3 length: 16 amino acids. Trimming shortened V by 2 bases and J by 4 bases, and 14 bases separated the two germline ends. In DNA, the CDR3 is TGTGCCAGCAGCTTATCGCCGGGCCGAGATAATGAAAAACTGTTTTTT. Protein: CASSLSPGRDNEKLFF.

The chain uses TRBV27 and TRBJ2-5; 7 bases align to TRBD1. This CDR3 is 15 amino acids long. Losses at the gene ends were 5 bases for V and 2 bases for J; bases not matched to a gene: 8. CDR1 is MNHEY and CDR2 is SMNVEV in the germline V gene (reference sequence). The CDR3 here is CASSKDRFGQETQYF. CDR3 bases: TGTGCCAGCAGTAAGGACAGGTTTGGTCAAGAGACCCAGTACTTC.